The rows below give T cell receptor beta chains drawn from one sample of a study of blood T cell repertoires in COVID-19. Profiled with immunoSEQ multiplex PCR; TCRdb holds only in-frame clones, not every one. Here the sample spans some 340,000 clones, 83% being singletons. Sequencing was performed on PBMCs or T cells enriched from blood (not recorded which). Every receptor here comes from a woman aged 50 to 65 who had recovered from COVID-19. The CDR3 runs from the conserved cysteine through the conserved F or W. Each record gives: V gene, J gene, clone size, D gene, CDR3 protein, CDR3 DNA. The D gene is left open where the match is weak. Some rows have no size entry. The others give once, few or many, or a class for an expanded clone.

v_gene: TRBV19
j_gene: TRBJ1-1
abundance: once
d_gene: .
CDR3aa: CASSPKDGGMAEAFF
CDR3nt: TGTGCCAGTAGTCCGAAGGACGGGGGGATGGCTGAAGCTTTCTTT

v_gene: TRBV7-6
j_gene: TRBJ2-3
abundance: .
d_gene: .
CDR3aa: CASSRIPGLLGYF
CDR3nt: TGTGCCAGCAGCCGTATTCCGGGACTCCTTGGGTATTTT

v_gene: TRBV19
j_gene: TRBJ1-2
abundance: .
d_gene: TRBD1
CDR3aa: CASSPRQGGYGYTF
CDR3nt: TGTGCCAGTAGTCCACGACAGGGGGGGTATGGCTACACCTTC

v_gene: TRBV12-5
j_gene: TRBJ2-7
abundance: .
d_gene: TRBD2
CDR3aa: CASGSGGNYEQYF
CDR3nt: TGTGCTAGTGGTTCCGGGGGGAACTACGAGCAGTACTTC

v_gene: TRBV6-5
j_gene: TRBJ2-2
abundance: .
d_gene: TRBD1
CDR3aa: CASSRQGANTGELFF
CDR3nt: TGTGCCAGCAGCCGACAGGGTGCGAACACCGGGGAGCTGTTTTTT

v_gene: TRBV5-4
j_gene: TRBJ1-1
abundance: .
d_gene: .
CDR3aa: CASSTSGTVTSHNFF
CDR3nt: TGTGCCAGCAGCACCTCCGGCACAGTGACTAGCCATAATTTCTTT

v_gene: TRBV11-2
j_gene: TRBJ1-1
abundance: .
d_gene: .
CDR3aa: CASSPHLGDTEAFF
CDR3nt: TGTGCCAGCAGCCCCCACCTCGGGGACACTGAAGCTTTCTTT

v_gene: TRBV18
j_gene: TRBJ1-4
abundance: .
d_gene: TRBD1
CDR3aa: CASTRQGEEKLFF
CDR3nt: TGTGCCAGCACCCGACAGGGTGAAGAAAAACTGTTTTTT

v_gene: TRBV4-3
j_gene: TRBJ1-1
abundance: .
d_gene: .
CDR3aa: CASSQDGAGMNTEAFF
CDR3nt: TGCGCCAGCAGCCAAGATGGTGCAGGAATGAACACTGAAGCTTTCTTT

v_gene: TRBV5-6
j_gene: TRBJ1-1
abundance: .
d_gene: .
CDR3aa: CASSYRQTLTEAFF
CDR3nt: TGTGCCAGCAGCTATAGACAAACTCTAACTGAAGCTTTCTTT

v_gene: TRBV5-5
j_gene: TRBJ1-1
abundance: .
d_gene: .
CDR3aa: CASSLGGGPNTEAFF
CDR3nt: TGTGCCAGCAGCTTGGGCGGGGGGCCGAACACTGAAGCTTTCTTT

v_gene: TRBV7-2
j_gene: TRBJ2-1
abundance: .
d_gene: TRBD2
CDR3aa: CASSFLAGGLDEQFF
CDR3nt: TGTGCCAGCAGCTTCCTAGCGGGAGGGCTTGATGAGCAGTTCTTC

v_gene: TRBV3-1/TRBV3-2
j_gene: TRBJ2-1
abundance: .
d_gene: .
CDR3aa: CASSRSTSPYNEQFF
CDR3nt: TGTGCCAGCAGCCGATCGACTAGTCCCTACAATGAGCAGTTCTTC

v_gene: TRBV24-1
j_gene: TRBJ1-1
abundance: .
d_gene: TRBD1
CDR3aa: CATRDRGQDTEAFF
CDR3nt: TGTGCCACCCGGGACAGGGGGCAAGATACTGAAGCTTTCTTT

v_gene: TRBV3-1/TRBV3-2
j_gene: TRBJ2-3
abundance: .
d_gene: .
CDR3aa: CASSQDPRGPDTQYF
CDR3nt: TGTGCCAGCAGCCAAGATCCCCGAGGTCCGGATACGCAGTATTTT

v_gene: TRBV19
j_gene: TRBJ1-3
abundance: .
d_gene: .
CDR3aa: CASSRMTPSSGNTIYF
CDR3nt: TGTGCCAGTAGTAGGATGACACCGTCGTCTGGAAACACCATATATTTT

v_gene: TRBV25-1
j_gene: TRBJ1-4
abundance: .
d_gene: TRBD1
CDR3aa: CASSEGDSYEKLFF
CDR3nt: TGTGCCAGCAGTGAGGGGGACAGCTATGAAAAACTGTTTTTT

v_gene: TRBV14
j_gene: TRBJ2-7
abundance: .
d_gene: .
CDR3aa: CASSQDLQEYEQYF
CDR3nt: TGTGCCAGCAGCCAAGATCTCCAAGAGTACGAGCAGTACTTC

v_gene: TRBV3-1/TRBV3-2
j_gene: TRBJ2-1
abundance: .
d_gene: TRBD2
CDR3aa: CASSQYQGTSGKGSEQFF
CDR3nt: TGTGCCAGCAGCCAATATCAGGGGACTAGCGGGAAGGGTAGTGAGCAGTTCTTC

v_gene: TRBV27
j_gene: TRBJ2-1
abundance: .
d_gene: .
CDR3aa: CASIPPPKSSYNEQFF
CDR3nt: TGTGCCAGCATTCCCCCCCCCAAGAGCTCCTACAATGAGCAGTTCTTC

v_gene: TRBV6-1
j_gene: TRBJ2-7
abundance: .
d_gene: TRBD2
CDR3aa: CASSELYLDTSGRAEQYF
CDR3nt: TGTGCCAGCAGTGAGCTCTACCTAGACACTAGCGGGAGAGCCGAGCAGTACTTC

v_gene: TRBV5-1
j_gene: TRBJ1-5
abundance: .
d_gene: TRBD1
CDR3aa: CASRPGPGQTNQPQHF
CDR3nt: TGCGCCAGCAGGCCCGGCCCGGGACAGACCAATCAGCCCCAGCATTTT

v_gene: TRBV9
j_gene: TRBJ1-6
abundance: once
d_gene: .
CDR3aa: CASSGGGTIPPLHF
CDR3nt: TGTGCCAGCAGTGGCGGTGGAACTATACCGCCCCTCCACTTT

v_gene: TRBV6-2/TRBV6-3
j_gene: TRBJ1-6
abundance: .
d_gene: .
CDR3aa: CASSFRGLALHF
CDR3nt: TGTGCCAGCAGTTTCCGGGGTTTGGCCCTCCACTTT

v_gene: TRBV6-2/TRBV6-3
j_gene: TRBJ1-1
abundance: .
d_gene: TRBD1
CDR3aa: CASSWGTGRLNTEAFF
CDR3nt: TGTGCCAGCAGTTGGGGGACAGGGAGGTTGAACACTGAAGCTTTCTTT

v_gene: TRBV4-1
j_gene: TRBJ1-4
abundance: few
d_gene: .
CDR3aa: CASSLGPNEKLFF
CDR3nt: TGCGCCAGCAGCCTTGGGCCTAATGAAAAACTGTTTTTT

v_gene: TRBV7-8
j_gene: TRBJ1-5
abundance: .
d_gene: TRBD1
CDR3aa: CASSSTGTGSTQPQHF
CDR3nt: TGTGCCAGCAGCTCAACCGGGACAGGGTCCACTCAGCCCCAGCATTTT